The source of this TCR beta chain is a study of tumor-infiltrating lymphocytes in oesophageal squamous cell carcinoma. CDR3 size: 11 residues. V was trimmed by 2 bases and J by 6 bases, leaving 5 bases between them. The germline V gene encodes CDR1 MNHNS and CDR2 SASEGT. TCRdb reanalysed the PCR reads using MiXCR and keeps one entry per CDR3 protein. The data contain roughly 19,000 distinct CDR3 sequences, roughly 41% of them seen just once; the ten biggest clones take up 8% to 11%. This clonotype was observed at least ten times. The rearrangement joins TRBV6-1 to TRBJ2-7; D is undetermined. Source material: normal esophageal tissue next to the tumor. This TCR was sampled from a male donor with esophageal squamous cell carcinoma. The CDR3 reads CASSEFGEQYF. The CDR3 nucleotides read TGTGCCAGCAGTGAATTTGGCGAGCAGTACTTC.